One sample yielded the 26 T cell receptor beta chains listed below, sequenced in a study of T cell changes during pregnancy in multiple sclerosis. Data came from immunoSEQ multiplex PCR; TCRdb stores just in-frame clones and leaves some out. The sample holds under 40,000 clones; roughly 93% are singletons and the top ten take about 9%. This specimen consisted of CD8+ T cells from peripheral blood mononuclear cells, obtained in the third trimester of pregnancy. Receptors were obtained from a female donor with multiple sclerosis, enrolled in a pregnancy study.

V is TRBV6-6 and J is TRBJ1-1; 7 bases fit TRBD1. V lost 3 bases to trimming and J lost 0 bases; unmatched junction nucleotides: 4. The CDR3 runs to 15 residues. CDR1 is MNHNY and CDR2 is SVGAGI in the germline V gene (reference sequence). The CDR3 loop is CASSYHRGLNTEAFF. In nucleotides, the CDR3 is TGTGCCAGCAGTTATCACAGGGGTCTGAACACTGAAGCTTTCTTT.

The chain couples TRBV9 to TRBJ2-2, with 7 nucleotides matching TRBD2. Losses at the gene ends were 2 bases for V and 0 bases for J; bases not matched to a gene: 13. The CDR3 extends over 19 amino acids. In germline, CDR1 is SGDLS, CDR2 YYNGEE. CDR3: CASSVLGRREGTNTGELFF. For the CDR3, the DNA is TGTGCCAGCAGCGTTTTAGGAAGGAGGGAGGGGACGAACACCGGGGAGCTGTTTTTT.

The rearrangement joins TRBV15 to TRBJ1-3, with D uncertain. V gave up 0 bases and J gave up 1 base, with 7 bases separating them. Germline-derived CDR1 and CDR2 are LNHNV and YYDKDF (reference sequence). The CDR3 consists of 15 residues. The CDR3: CATSRDRYSGNTIYF. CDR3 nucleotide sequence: TGTGCCACCAGCAGAGATCGGTATTCTGGAAACACCATATATTTT.

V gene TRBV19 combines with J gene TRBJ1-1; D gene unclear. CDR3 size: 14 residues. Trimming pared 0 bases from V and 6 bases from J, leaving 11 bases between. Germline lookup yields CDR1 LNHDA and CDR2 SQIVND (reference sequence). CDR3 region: CASSIDQIFAEAFF. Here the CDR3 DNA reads TGTGCCAGTAGTATAGACCAGATTTTCGCTGAAGCTTTCTTT.

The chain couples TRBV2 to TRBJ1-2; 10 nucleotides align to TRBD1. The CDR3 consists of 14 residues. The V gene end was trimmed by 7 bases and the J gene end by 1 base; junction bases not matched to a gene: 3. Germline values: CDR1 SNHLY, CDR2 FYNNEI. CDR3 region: CASMGTGVNYGYTF. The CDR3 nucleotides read TGTGCCAGCATGGGGACAGGGGTTAACTATGGCTACACCTTC.

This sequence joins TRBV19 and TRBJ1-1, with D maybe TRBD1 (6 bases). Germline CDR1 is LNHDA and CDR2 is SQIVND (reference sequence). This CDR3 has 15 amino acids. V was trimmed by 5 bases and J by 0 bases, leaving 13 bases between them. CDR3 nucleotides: TGTGCCAGTAGTTTCAGGACAGAGCTGAACACTGAAGCTTTCTTT. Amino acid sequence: CASSFRTELNTEAFF. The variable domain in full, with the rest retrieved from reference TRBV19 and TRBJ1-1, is DGGITQSPKYLFRKEGQNVTLSCEQNLNHDAMYWYRQDPGQGLRLIYYSQIVNDFQKGDIAEGYSVSREKKESFPLTVTSAQKNPTAFYLCASSFRTELNTEAFFGQGTRLTVV.

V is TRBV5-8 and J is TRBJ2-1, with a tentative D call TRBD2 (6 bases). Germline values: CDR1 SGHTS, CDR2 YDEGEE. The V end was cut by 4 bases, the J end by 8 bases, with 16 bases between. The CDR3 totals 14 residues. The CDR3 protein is CASSHGTDGDEQFF. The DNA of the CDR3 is TGTGCCAGCAGCCATGGGACTGATGGCGATGAGCAGTTCTTC.

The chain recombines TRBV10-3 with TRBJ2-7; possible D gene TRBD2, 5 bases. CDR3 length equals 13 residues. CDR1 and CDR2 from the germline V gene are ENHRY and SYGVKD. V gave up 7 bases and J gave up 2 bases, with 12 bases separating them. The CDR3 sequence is CAITNDGTYEQYF. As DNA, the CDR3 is TGTGCCATCACCAATGACGGGACCTACGAGCAGTACTTC.

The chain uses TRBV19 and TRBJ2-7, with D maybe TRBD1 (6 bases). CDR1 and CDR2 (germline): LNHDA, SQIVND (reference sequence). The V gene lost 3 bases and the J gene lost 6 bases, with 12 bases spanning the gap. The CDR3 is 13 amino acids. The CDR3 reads CASSISWGREQYF. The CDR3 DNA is TGTGCCAGTAGTATCTCCTGGGGGCGCGAGCAGTACTTC.

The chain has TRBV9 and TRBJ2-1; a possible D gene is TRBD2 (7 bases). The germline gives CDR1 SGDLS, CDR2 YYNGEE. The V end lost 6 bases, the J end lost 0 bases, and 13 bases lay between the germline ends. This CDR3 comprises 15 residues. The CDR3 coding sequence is TGTGCCAGCACCGTTAGGGGGGGCTCCTACAATGAGCAGTTCTTC. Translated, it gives CASTVRGGSYNEQFF.

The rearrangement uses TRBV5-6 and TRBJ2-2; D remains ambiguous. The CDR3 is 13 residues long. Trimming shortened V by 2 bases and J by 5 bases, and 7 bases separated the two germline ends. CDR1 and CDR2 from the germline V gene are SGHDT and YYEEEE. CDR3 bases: TGTGCCAGCAGCTTCCTATGGACCGGGGAGCTGTTTTTT. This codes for CASSFLWTGELFF.

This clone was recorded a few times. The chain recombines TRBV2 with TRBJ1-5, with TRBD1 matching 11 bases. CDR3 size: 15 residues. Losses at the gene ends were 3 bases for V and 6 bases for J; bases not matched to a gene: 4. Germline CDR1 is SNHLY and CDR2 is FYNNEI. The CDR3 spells CASSDGTGGLQPQHF. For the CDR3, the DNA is TGTGCCAGCAGTGACGGGACAGGGGGTCTTCAGCCCCAGCATTTT.

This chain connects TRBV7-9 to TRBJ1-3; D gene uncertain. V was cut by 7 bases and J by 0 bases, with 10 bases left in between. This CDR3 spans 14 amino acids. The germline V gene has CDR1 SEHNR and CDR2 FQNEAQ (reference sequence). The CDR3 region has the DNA TGTGCCAGCAAGGAGGGAGGCTCTGGAAACACCATATATTTT. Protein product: CASKEGGSGNTIYF. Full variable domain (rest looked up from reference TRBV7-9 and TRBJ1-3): DTGVSQNPRHKITKRGQNVTFRCDPISEHNRLYWYRQTLGQGPEFLTYFQNEAQLEKSRLLSDRFSAERPKGSFSTLEIQRTEQGDSAMYLCASKEGGSGNTIYFGEGSWLTVV.

The CDR3 spells CASSPNAVGGSYEQYF. In DNA, the CDR3 is TGTGCCAGCAGTCCTAACGCCGTAGGGGGCTCCTACGAGCAGTACTTC. This chain connects TRBV27 to TRBJ2-7, with D possibly TRBD1 on 6 matching bases. Per germline, CDR1 MNHEY and CDR2 SMNVEV (reference sequence). The CDR3 has 16 residues. V was pared by 5 bases and J by 0 bases, with 17 bases between.

This CDR3 reads CTSSQETGDQNNYGYTF. In nucleotides, the CDR3 is TGCACCAGCAGCCAGGAAACAGGGGACCAAAACAACTATGGCTACACCTTC. The gene calls are TRBV1 and TRBJ1-2; TRBD1 was called by the table and not checked on the DNA. TRBV1 is a documented pseudogene. The CDR3 contains 17 residues.

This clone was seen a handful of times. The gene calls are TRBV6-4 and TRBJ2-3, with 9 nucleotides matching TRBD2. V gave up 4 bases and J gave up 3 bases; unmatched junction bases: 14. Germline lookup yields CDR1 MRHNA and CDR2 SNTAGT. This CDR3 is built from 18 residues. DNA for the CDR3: TGTGCCAGCAGTGGAGGCCCCGAGGCTAGCGGGGTTACAGATACGCAGTATTTT. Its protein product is CASSGGPEASGVTDTQYF.

Here the CDR3 reads CASSVGQNTEAFF. DNA of the CDR3: TGCGCCAGCAGCGTCGGACAGAACACTGAAGCTTTCTTT. This chain uses TRBV5-1 with TRBJ1-1; D may be TRBD1 (5 bases). CDR1 SGHRS and CDR2 YFSETQ come from the germline V gene. The CDR3 extends over 13 amino acids. Trimming removed 4 bases from V and 1 base from J, with 8 bases in between.

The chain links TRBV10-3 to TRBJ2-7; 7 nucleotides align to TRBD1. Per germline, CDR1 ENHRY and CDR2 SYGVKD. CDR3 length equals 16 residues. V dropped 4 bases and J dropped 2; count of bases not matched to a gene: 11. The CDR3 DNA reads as TGTGCCATCAGTGCCCCTAAAACAGGGGACCCCTACGAGCAGTACTTC. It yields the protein CAISAPKTGDPYEQYF.

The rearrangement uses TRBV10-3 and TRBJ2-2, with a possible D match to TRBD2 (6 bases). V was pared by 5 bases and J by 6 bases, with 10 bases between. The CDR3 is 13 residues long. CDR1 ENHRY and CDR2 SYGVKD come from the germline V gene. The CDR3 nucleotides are TGTGCCATCAGTTACGGGGGATCCGGGGAGCTGTTTTTT. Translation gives CAISYGGSGELFF.

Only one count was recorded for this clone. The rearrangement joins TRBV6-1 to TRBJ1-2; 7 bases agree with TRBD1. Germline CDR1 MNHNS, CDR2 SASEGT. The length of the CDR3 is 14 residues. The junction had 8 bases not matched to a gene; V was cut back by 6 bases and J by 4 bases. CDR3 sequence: CASSGTDTPYGYTF. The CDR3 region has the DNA TGTGCCAGCAGCGGGACAGACACACCCTATGGCTACACCTTC.

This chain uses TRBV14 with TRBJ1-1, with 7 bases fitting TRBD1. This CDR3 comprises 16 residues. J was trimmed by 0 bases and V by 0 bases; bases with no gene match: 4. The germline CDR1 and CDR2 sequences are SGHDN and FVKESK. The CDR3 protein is CASSQDLRGVNTEAFF. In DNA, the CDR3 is TGTGCCAGCAGCCAAGATCTCAGGGGGGTGAACACTGAAGCTTTCTTT.

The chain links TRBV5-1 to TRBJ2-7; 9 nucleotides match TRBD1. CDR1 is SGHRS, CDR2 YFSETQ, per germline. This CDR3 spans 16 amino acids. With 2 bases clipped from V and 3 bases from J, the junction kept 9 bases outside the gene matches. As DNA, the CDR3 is TGCGCCAGCAGCTTTTCTGAGGACAGGGGAGACTACGAGCAGTACTTC. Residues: CASSFSEDRGDYEQYF.

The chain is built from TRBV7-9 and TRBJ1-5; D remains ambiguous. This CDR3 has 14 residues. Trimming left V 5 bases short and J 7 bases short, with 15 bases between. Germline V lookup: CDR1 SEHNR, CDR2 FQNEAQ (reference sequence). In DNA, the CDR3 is TGTGCCAGCAGCCCATCGCGAGCTTTACAGCCCCAGCATTTT. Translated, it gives CASSPSRALQPQHF.

CDR3: CASSQETGQEQETQYF. The CDR3 DNA sequence: TGCGCCAGCAGCCAAGAAACCGGACAGGAGCAAGAGACCCAGTACTTC. The J gene is TRBJ2-5, the V gene TRBV4-1, with 7 bases identical to TRBD1. V lost 0 bases and J lost 2; bases outside the gene matches: 6. Germline CDR1 and CDR2: MGHRA and YSYEKL. The CDR3 is 16 amino acids.

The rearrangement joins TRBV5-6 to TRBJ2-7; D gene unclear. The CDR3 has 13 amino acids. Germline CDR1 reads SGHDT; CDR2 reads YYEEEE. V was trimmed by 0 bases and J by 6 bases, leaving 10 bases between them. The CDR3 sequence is CASSLDSPGEQYF. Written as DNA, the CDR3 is TGTGCCAGCAGCTTGGACAGCCCCGGCGAGCAGTACTTC.

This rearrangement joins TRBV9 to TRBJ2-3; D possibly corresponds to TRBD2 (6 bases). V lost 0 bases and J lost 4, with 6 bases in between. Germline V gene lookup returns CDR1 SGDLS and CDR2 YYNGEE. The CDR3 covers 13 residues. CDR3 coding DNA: TGTGCCAGCAGCGTAGGGGACTCAGATACGCAGTATTTT. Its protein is CASSVGDSDTQYF. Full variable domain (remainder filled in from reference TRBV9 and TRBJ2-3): DSGVTQTPKHLITATGQRVTLRCSPRSGDLSVYWYQQSLDQGLQFLIQYYNGEERAKGNILERFSAQQFPDLHSELNLSSLELGDSALYFCASSVGDSDTQYFGPGTRLTVL.